One and the same sample provided the 25 T cell receptor beta chains below, sequenced in a study of OX40 agonist ivuxolimab in advanced cancers. The library was prepared using the immunoSEQ multiplex PCR assay. As stored in TCRdb, this immuneACCESS dataset retains in-frame rearrangements with V and J assigned. A fraction of the clones does not appear; measured against another copy, unresolved V genes explain less than half of the discrepancy, and the remainder lacks a known reason. The sample includes about 76,000 clones, with around 86% observed a single time. The ten largest clonotypes hold 2.5% of the sample. The specimen comprised CD4+ or CD8+ T cells sorted from blood, sampled in a trial of the OX40 agonist ivuxolimab. These receptors originate from an adult with an advanced solid tumor such as melanoma, head and neck, liver or kidney cancer.

The CDR3 DNA follows: TGTGCCAGCGGTCGGCAGACGGTAGTTCGCTACGTC. Translation gives CASGRQTVVRYV. The genes are TRBV6-1 and TRBJ2-7; the D is unclear. CDR3 length equals 12 residues. The V and J ends lost 8 bases and 13 bases respectively, with 21 bases between them. Germline values: CDR1 MNHNS, CDR2 SASEGT.

The rearrangement links TRBV7-9 to TRBJ2-7, with 9 bases fitting TRBD1. Germline CDR1 and CDR2: SEHNR and FQNEAQ (reference sequence). The CDR3 consists of 16 residues. V dropped 3 bases and J dropped 7; count of bases not matched to a gene: 13. CDR3 sequence reads: CASSFVGEPGQGEQYV. CDR3 bases: TGTGCCAGCAGCTTCGTAGGGGAACCGGGACAGGGAGAGCAGTACGTC.

This sequence joins TRBV25-1 and TRBJ1-2; no reliable D call. CDR1 MGHDK and CDR2 SYGVNS come from the germline V gene. The CDR3 contains 12 residues. V dropped 8 bases and J dropped 2 bases, with 9 bases sitting between them. The CDR3 sequence is CASGSANYGYTF. The CDR3 DNA reads as TGTGCCAGCGGATCCGCCAACTATGGCTACACCTTC.

This chain connects TRBV13 to TRBJ1-2; no clear D. CDR3 size: 16 residues. V lost 4 bases, J lost 0 bases, and 15 bases lay in between. Per the germline V gene, CDR1 is PRHDT and CDR2 is FYEKMQ (reference sequence). CDR3 nucleotide sequence: TGTGCCAGCAGCTCCAGGTTGCTCCTGCCTAACTATGGCTACACCTTC. Protein product: CASSSRLLLPNYGYTF. The complete variable domain, with remaining parts taken from reference TRBV13 and TRBJ1-2, reads AAGVIQSPRHLIKEKRETATLKCYPIPRHDTVYWYQQGPGQDPQFLISFYEKMQSDKGSIPDRFSAQQFSDYHSELNMSSLELGDSALYFCASSSRLLLPNYGYTFGSGTRLTVV.

The genes are TRBV29-1 and TRBJ2-3; no firm D call. Germline V gives CDR1 SQVTM, CDR2 ANQGSEA. Trimming took off 4 bases at V and 3 bases at J, with 5 bases between the two ends. The CDR3 runs to 11 residues. The CDR3 reads CSVGPTDTQYF. In DNA, the CDR3 is TGCAGCGTTGGACCGACAGATACGCAGTATTTT.

This rearrangement joins TRBV18 to TRBJ2-7; no firm D call. Germline-derived CDR1 and CDR2 are KGHSH and LQKENI. Trimming took off 2 bases at V and 3 bases at J, with 14 bases between the two ends. The CDR3 sequence is 15 residues long. The CDR3 sequence is CASSPVRTSNYEQYV. The CDR3 DNA reads TGTGCCAGCTCACCAGTTCGGACGTCAAACTACGAGCAGTACGTC.

The chain combines TRBV25-1 with TRBJ1-4, with unresolved D. V lost 6 bases to trimming and J lost 0 bases, with 14 bases between them. The CDR3 is 16 amino acids. Germline V gene data show CDR1 as MGHDK and CDR2 as SYGVNS. The CDR3 is CASRGSGVATNEKLFF. CDR3 nucleotide sequence: TGTGCCAGCAGGGGGTCCGGGGTTGCAACTAATGAAAAACTGTTTTTT.

This sequence joins TRBV11-2 and TRBJ1-5; TRBD1 aligns across 7 bases. The CDR3 contains 16 residues. Per germline, CDR1 SGHAT and CDR2 FQNNGV. V lost 5 bases, J lost 0 bases, and 7 bases stayed unmatched. The DNA of the CDR3 is TGTGCCAGCAGCACCGGACAGGCATATAGCAATCAGCCCCAGCATTTT. Translating gives CASSTGQAYSNQPQHF.

This chain joins TRBV10-1 and TRBJ2-3; 8 bases line up with TRBD1. There are 15 residues in the CDR3. CDR1 and CDR2 (germline): WNHNN, SYGVQD (reference sequence). V was pared by 4 bases and J by 6 bases, with 9 bases of the junction left unmatched. The CDR3 sequence is CASSGPGTGEDTQYF. CDR3 in DNA: TGCGCCAGCAGTGGCCCCGGGACAGGCGAGGATACGCAGTATTTT.

V gene TRBV12-5 combines with J gene TRBJ2-3; 8 bases agree with TRBD1. This CDR3 spans 16 amino acids. Germline V gene lookup returns CDR1 LGHNT and CDR2 FRNRAP. J gave up 1 base and V 6 bases, and 9 bases lay outside the gene matches. The CDR3 DNA sequence: TGTGCTAGTGGACCCGACAGGGGTTCCGGCACAGATACGCAGTATTTT. Translation: CASGPDRGSGTDTQYF.

This chain links TRBV7-2 with TRBJ2-3, with D uncertain. V lost 5 bases and J lost 1, with 16 bases in between. This CDR3 contains 16 residues. Germline CDR1 SGHTA, CDR2 FQGNSA. For the CDR3, the DNA is TGTGCCAGCAGCGGGGTGGCAGGTTACCGCACAGATACGCAGTATTTT. Protein product: CASSGVAGYRTDTQYF.

Here the CDR3 DNA reads TGTGCCAGCAGCGAACTCAGTGTAAACTATGGCTACACCTTC. This translates into CASSELSVNYGYTF. This chain links TRBV2 with TRBJ1-2; D ambiguous. Trimming took 6 bases from V and 2 from J, leaving 13 bases between them. The CDR3 spans 14 residues. Germline-derived CDR1 and CDR2 are SNHLY and FYNNEI.

The V call is TRBV6-5, the J call TRBJ2-2, with TRBD1 matching 9 bases. The CDR3 extends over 16 amino acids. With 2 bases clipped from V and 3 bases from J, the junction kept 4 bases outside the gene matches. Looked up from germline, CDR1 is MNHEY and CDR2 is SVGAGI. CDR3 nucleotide sequence: TGTGCCAGCAGTTACCCGGGACAGGGCGACACCGGGGAGCTGTTTTTT. It is translated as CASSYPGQGDTGELFF.

This chain connects TRBV6-1 to TRBJ1-4; weak D call: TRBD1 (6 bases). V lost 4 bases to trimming and J lost 7 bases, with 16 bases between them. CDR3 length: 15 residues. Looked up from germline, CDR1 is MNHNS and CDR2 is SASEGT. The CDR3, as DNA: TGTGCCAGCAGTGTGTCGGACCCACAGGGTGAAAAACTGTTTTTT. Amino acid sequence: CASSVSDPQGEKLFF.

This chain connects TRBV5-6 to TRBJ2-5; 12 bases are shared with TRBD1. J lost 4 bases, V lost 5 bases, and 6 bases had no gene match. The CDR3 spans 15 residues. The germline gives CDR1 SGHDT, CDR2 YYEEEE. The CDR3 DNA sequence: TGTGCCAGCAGGTACCGGGACAGGGGGCTAGAGACCCAGTACTTC. As protein: CASRYRDRGLETQYF.

This chain uses TRBV15 with TRBJ1-5; 7 nucleotides agree with TRBD1. The J segment lost 7 bases and the V segment lost 3 bases, leaving 15 bases of the junction unmatched. The CDR3 is 17 residues long. From germline, CDR1 is LNHNV and CDR2 YYDKDF (reference sequence). This CDR3 is CATSSPDRDMKQQPQHF. The CDR3, as DNA: TGTGCCACCAGCAGCCCCGACAGGGACATGAAGCAACAGCCCCAGCATTTT.

The rearrangement joins TRBV6-1 to TRBJ1-2, with D possibly being TRBD1 (6 bases). The V gene lost 4 bases and the J gene lost 4 bases, with 16 bases spanning the gap. Germline-derived CDR1 and CDR2 are MNHNS and SASEGT. The CDR3 extends over 15 amino acids. Here the CDR3 DNA reads TGTGCCAGCAGTGTTGAACAGGGAAAAGGCTATGGCTACACCTTC. The encoded protein is CASSVEQGKGYGYTF.

The sample holds one count of this clone. The chain carries TRBV5-4 and TRBJ2-7; perhaps D is TRBD1 or TRBD2 (6 bases each). Germline V gives CDR1 SGHNT, CDR2 YYREEE (reference sequence). The CDR3 sequence is 13 residues long. The ends were cut back, 1 base at V and 7 bases at J, with 12 bases in the middle. The CDR3 nucleotides read TGTGCCAGCAGCTTGCGGGGGCCGGGGGAGCAGTACTTC. Translated, it gives CASSLRGPGEQYF.

The chain employs TRBV7-8 and TRBJ2-6; D gene ambiguous. Germline V lookup: CDR1 SGHVS, CDR2 FQNEAQ. This CDR3 has 15 amino acids. Trimming cost V 5 bases and J 0 bases, with 8 bases left between them. The DNA of the CDR3 is TGTGCCAGCAGCCGACCAAGCTCTGGGGCCAACGTCCTGACTTTC. Translating it yields CASSRPSSGANVLTF. The variable domain in full, completed from reference TRBV7-8 and TRBJ2-6, reads GAGVSQSPRYKVAKRGQDVALRCDPISGHVSLFWYQQALGQGPEFLTYFQNEAQLDKSGLPSDRFFAERPEGSVSTLKIQRTQQEDSAVYLCASSRPSSGANVLTFGAGSRLTVL.

This clone has a single count. V and J are TRBV11-1 and TRBJ2-2; TRBD1 might be the D (6 bases). Germline lookup yields CDR1 SGHAT and CDR2 FQDESV (reference sequence). The CDR3 runs 15 residues. V was pared by 5 bases and J by 0 bases, with 10 bases between. CDR3 residues: CASSPYRANTGELFF. CDR3 DNA: TGTGCCAGCAGCCCATACAGGGCGAACACCGGGGAGCTGTTTTTT. The whole variable domain, remainder taken from reference TRBV11-1 and TRBJ2-2, is EAEVAQSPRYKITEKSQAVAFWCDPISGHATLYWYRQILGQGPELLVQFQDESVVDDSQLPKDRFSAERLKGVDSTLKIQPAELGDSAMYLCASSPYRANTGELFFGEGSRLTVL.

The V call is TRBV2, the J call TRBJ2-1; 7 bases line up with TRBD1. The CDR3 is 14 residues long. Per the germline V gene, CDR1 is SNHLY and CDR2 is FYNNEI. The ends lost 3 bases at V and 10 bases at J; junction bases unmatched: 9. The CDR3: CASSEETGLREQFF. CDR3 coding DNA: TGTGCCAGCAGTGAGGAGACAGGGCTGAGGGAGCAGTTCTTC.

V and J are TRBV29-1 and TRBJ2-7; D remains ambiguous. This CDR3 comprises 12 residues. Germline V gene sequence: CDR1 SQVTM, CDR2 ANQGSEA. The V and J ends lost 0 bases and 4 bases respectively, with 7 bases between them. The CDR3 nucleotides are TGCAGCGTTGAAGATCGCTGGTACGAGCAGTACTTC. It encodes CSVEDRWYEQYF.

This clone occurred a few times. The chain has TRBV28 and TRBJ2-5; TRBD1 might be the D (6 bases). The CDR3 has 15 residues. The germline V gene encodes CDR1 MDHEN and CDR2 SYDVKM. V dropped 6 bases and J dropped 4 bases, with 18 bases sitting between them. The CDR3 DNA reads TGTGCCAGCAGCTTGGGAACGACAGGTCGAGAGACCCAGTACTTC. Translation: CASSLGTTGRETQYF.

This rearrangement joins TRBV2 to TRBJ2-5; 10 bases match TRBD2. CDR1 is SNHLY and CDR2 is FYNNEI in the germline V gene. The CDR3 runs to 16 residues. Trimming at V came to 7 bases and at J to 6 bases, leaving 14 bases not matched to a gene. For the CDR3, the DNA is TGTGCCAGCACCCGGGGCTCTAGCGGGGGCTTTAAGACCCAGTACTTC. Amino acid sequence: CASTRGSSGGFKTQYF.

The chain recombines TRBV5-4 with TRBJ2-2, with a weak D call TRBD2 (5 bases). Trimming shortened V by 4 bases and J by 2 bases, and 18 bases separated the two germline ends. The CDR3 sequence is 17 residues long. Germline V gene data show CDR1 as SGHNT and CDR2 as YYREEE (reference sequence). The CDR3 DNA reads as TGTGCCAGCAGCGCGGGCGGAAGTGTAGTAAACACCGGGGAGCTGTTTTTT. Protein product: CASSAGGSVVNTGELFF.